This record covers a single T cell receptor beta chain. The source of the sample is a study of T cell responses to AZD1222 COVID-19 vaccine. V lost 0 bases to trimming and J lost 2 bases, with 7 bases between them. CDR1 is MNHEY and CDR2 is SVGAGI in the germline V gene. The CDR3 contains 14 residues. Profiling relied on immunoSEQ multiplex PCR, and the TCRdb table lists in-frame clones only, not all of them. The data hold over 95,000 clones, with roughly 89% observed a single time. The gene calls are TRBV6-5 and TRBJ1-1, with no clear D. This receptor was identified in an adult in good health. Sequencing used peripheral blood, obtained on day 0 of AZD1222 vaccination. The CDR3 DNA is TGTGCCAGCAGTTACTCCCCTCTAAACACTGAAGCTTTCTTT. As protein: CASSYSPLNTEAFF.